These T cell receptor beta chains were read from a single sample in a study of response to subunit inactivated influenza vaccine. TCRdb reprocessed the RT-PCR reads via MiXCR and lists one record per CDR3 protein. The sample consists of approximately 730,000 distinct CDR3 sequences, about 15% of them appearing once. Specimen: PBMCs from blood, collected 14 to 15 days before vaccination. The receptors come from a man between 45 and 60 years old who received an inactivated influenza vaccine. Each CDR3 is given with its conserved first and last residue. D genes are given only for firm matches. Only part of the rows carry a size: once, few, many, or a class if the clone is expanded.

>TRBV30|TRBJ1-4|TRBD1|.
TGTGCCTGGAGCGCTATGGGACAGGCGGATGAAAAACTGTTTTTT
CAWSAMGQADEKLFF
>TRBV7-2|TRBJ2-2|TRBD2|many
TGTGCCAGCAGCCCCAGCGGGGCGAACACCGGGGAGCTGTTTTTT
CASSPSGANTGELFF
>TRBV9|TRBJ1-4|.|few
TGTGCCAGCAGCGTAGCGGATACCCACGAAAAACTGTTTTTT
CASSVADTHEKLFF
>TRBV28|TRBJ1-2|.|few
TGTGCCAGCAGGCCTAGGGTCTCAGGCTACACCTTC
CASRPRVSGYTF
>TRBV20-1|TRBJ2-3|TRBD2|.
TGCAGTGCTAGACGTAGCGGGGGGGCCGGAGATACGCAGTATTTT
CSARRSGGAGDTQYF
>TRBV7-1|TRBJ2-3|TRBD2|few
TGTGCCAGCAGCTCGCTAGCCACCGGGACTAGCGGGGGGGCCTCTAGCACAGATACGCAGTATTTT
CASSSLATGTSGGASSTDTQYF
>TRBV12-3/TRBV12-4|TRBJ2-3|.|few
TGTGCCAGCAGTTTGTTCGGGAGAAGCACAGATACGCAGTATTTT
CASSLFGRSTDTQYF
>TRBV10-3|TRBJ2-2|.|.
TGTGCCATCAGTGAGACAGGGATCACCGGGGAGCTGTTTTTT
CAISETGITGELFF
>TRBV6-2/TRBV6-3|TRBJ2-7|.|.
TGTGCCAGCGGGATGGAGGAGAACGAGCAGTACTTC
CASGMEENEQYF
>TRBV12-3/TRBV12-4|TRBJ2-1|TRBD1|few
TGTGCCAGCAGTTCACGACAGGGGAGGACCTACAATGAGCAGTTCTTC
CASSSRQGRTYNEQFF
>TRBV6-1|TRBJ2-5|.|few
TGTGCCAGCAGTCCCCGGGAATTGTACCAAGAGACCCAGTACTTC
CASSPRELYQETQYF
>TRBV20-1|TRBJ1-6|.|.
TGCAGTGCTAGAGCCCAAGGGGATAATTCACCCCTCCACTTT
CSARAQGDNSPLHF
>TRBV5-1|TRBJ2-7|TRBD2|.
TGCGCCAGCAGCTTGGATCTGACTAGCCTAGCCTACGAGCAGTACTTC
CASSLDLTSLAYEQYF
>TRBV12-3/TRBV12-4|TRBJ2-1|TRBD1|many
TGTGCCAGCAGGAAAACCGGGACAGGGAAGCAGTTCTTC
CASRKTGTGKQFF
>TRBV28|TRBJ2-1|TRBD2|.
TGTGCCAGCAGCCCCCCGCCTAGCGGGAACAATGAGCAGTTCTTC
CASSPPPSGNNEQFF
>TRBV12-3/TRBV12-4|TRBJ1-4|.|few
TGTGCCAGCAACGGGCGACTTGGAGAAAAACTGTTTTTT
CASNGRLGEKLFF
>TRBV7-9|TRBJ2-7|TRBD1|.
TGTGCCAGCAGCTACGACAGGGGGGCGTGGGGCGAGCAGTACTTC
CASSYDRGAWGEQYF
>TRBV12-3/TRBV12-4|TRBJ1-1|.|.
TGTGCCAGCAGTTTAGTGCAGGGGCTGTGGACTGAAGCTTTCTTT
CASSLVQGLWTEAFF
>TRBV4-1|TRBJ2-1|.|.
TGCGCCAGCAGCCAAGATACGAGGAGGCTTTCCTACAATGAGCAGTTCTTC
CASSQDTRRLSYNEQFF
>TRBV20-1|TRBJ2-5|TRBD2|.
TGCAGTGCTAGAGGTGCCAGCGGGAGGTGGCAAGAGACCCAGTACTTC
CSARGASGRWQETQYF
>TRBV5-1|TRBJ2-7|TRBD1|.
TGCGCCAGCAGCCCCGGACAGGGTGGGCGCTACGAGCAGTACTTC
CASSPGQGGRYEQYF
>TRBV4-1|TRBJ1-6|.|.
TGCGCCAGCAGCCAAGAATCGACGGGTGGCAATTCACCCCTCCACTTT
CASSQESTGGNSPLHF
>TRBV29-1|TRBJ2-3|.|.
TGCAGCGTTGAACGGGGGAGCCGGGGTACGCAGTATTTT
CSVERGSRGTQYF
>TRBV4-3|TRBJ1-2|.|many
TGCGCCAGCAGCCAAGAGGTACTCCAGGGAAACTATGGCTACACCTTC
CASSQEVLQGNYGYTF
>TRBV20-1|TRBJ2-1|TRBD2|many
TGCAGTGCTAGGCCTAGCGGGCATCTACAGTTCTTC
CSARPSGHLQFF
>TRBV12-3/TRBV12-4|TRBJ2-1|.|many
TGTGCCAGCACCCTCCTGAGCTCCTACAATGAGCAGTTCTTC
CASTLLSSYNEQFF
>TRBV2|TRBJ2-3|.|few
TGTGCCAGCAGTGAGGCAGGGCGCACAGATACGCAGTATTTT
CASSEAGRTDTQYF
>TRBV18|TRBJ2-1|.|many
TGCGCCAGCAGCCCAGGGAACTACAATGAGCAGTTCTTC
CASSPGNYNEQFF
>TRBV10-3|TRBJ1-2|TRBD1|few
TGTGCCGCAGCGGGACAGGGTGTCTATGGCTACACCTTC
CAAAGQGVYGYTF
>TRBV20-1|TRBJ1-6|.|many
TGCAGTGCTCGGGACGAAGTTGGGTATTCACCCCTCCACTTT
CSARDEVGYSPLHF
>TRBV30|TRBJ2-7|.|.
TGTGCCTGGAGGGGGTGGGCAGGATACGAGCAGTACTTC
CAWRGWAGYEQYF
>TRBV10-3|TRBJ1-1|.|.
TGTGCCATCAGTGAGTCCCCGAACACTGAAGCTTTCTTT
CAISESPNTEAFF
>TRBV28|TRBJ2-1|TRBD2|.
TGTGCCAGCAGCTCCCTCGGCGGGGGGGCCAATGAGCAGTTCTTC
CASSSLGGGANEQFF
>TRBV5-1|TRBJ2-2|TRBD2|.
TGCGCCAGCAGCCCCGGACTAGCGGGGGGCGGGGAGCTGTTTTTT
CASSPGLAGGGELFF
>TRBV18|TRBJ2-3|TRBD1|once
TGTGCCAGCTCCCTAGGACAGGCTGCACAGAATACGCAGTATTTT
CASSLGQAAQNTQYF
>TRBV2|TRBJ2-3|TRBD2|.
TGTGCCAGCGGGCGGGCAGCGGGGGCCACAGATACGCAGTATTTT
CASGRAAGATDTQYF
>TRBV6-1|TRBJ1-3|.|few
TGTGCCAGCAGCCAACAGGGTGGTGGAAACACCATATATTTT
CASSQQGGGNTIYF
>TRBV12-3/TRBV12-4|TRBJ1-2|TRBD1|.
TGTGCCAGCAGTCCGACAGGGGGCGAAGGCTACACCTTC
CASSPTGGEGYTF
>TRBV15|TRBJ2-2|.|.
TGTGCCACCAGCAGAGAGTACGGGGCCGGGGAGCTGTTTTTT
CATSREYGAGELFF
>TRBV7-2|TRBJ2-6|.|.
TGTGCCAGCAGTAAGGCGCTCTCTGGGGCCAACGTCCTGACTTTC
CASSKALSGANVLTF
>TRBV4-2|TRBJ1-1|TRBD1|.
TGTGCCAGCAGCCTAAGGACAGGGGGCGCGAACACTGAAGCTTTCTTT
CASSLRTGGANTEAFF
>TRBV7-3|TRBJ2-1|.|.
TGTGCCAGCGCCGCGGGTAGCGCCAAAGGGAATGAGCAGTTCTTC
CASAAGSAKGNEQFF
>TRBV7-9|TRBJ2-7|.|few
TGTGCCAGCAGCACCCTCGCCGGGGGCTCCTACGAGCAGTACTTC
CASSTLAGGSYEQYF
>TRBV18|TRBJ1-1|.|few
TGTGCCAGCTCACCATCCCCAGCCAAGGTCACTGAAGCTTTCTTT
CASSPSPAKVTEAFF
>TRBV12-3/TRBV12-4|TRBJ2-7|.|few
TGTGCCAGCAGTTTAGCGCTCTGGGCGTCCGAGCAGTACTTC
CASSLALWASEQYF
>TRBV12-3/TRBV12-4|TRBJ2-7|.|.
TGTGCCAGCACCCGGGACCGCTACGAGCAGTACTTC
CASTRDRYEQYF